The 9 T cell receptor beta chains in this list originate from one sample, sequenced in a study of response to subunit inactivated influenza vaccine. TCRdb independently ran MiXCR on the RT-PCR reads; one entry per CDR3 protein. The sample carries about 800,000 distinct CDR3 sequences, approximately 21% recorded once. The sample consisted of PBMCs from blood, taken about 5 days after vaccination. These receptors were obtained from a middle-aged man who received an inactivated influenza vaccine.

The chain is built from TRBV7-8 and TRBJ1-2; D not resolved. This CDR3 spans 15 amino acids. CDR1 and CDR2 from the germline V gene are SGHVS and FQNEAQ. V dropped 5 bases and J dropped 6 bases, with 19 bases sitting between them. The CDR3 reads CASSTRPPPGNGYTF. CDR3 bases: TGTGCCAGCAGCACCCGACCCCCCCCCGGGAATGGCTACACCTTC.

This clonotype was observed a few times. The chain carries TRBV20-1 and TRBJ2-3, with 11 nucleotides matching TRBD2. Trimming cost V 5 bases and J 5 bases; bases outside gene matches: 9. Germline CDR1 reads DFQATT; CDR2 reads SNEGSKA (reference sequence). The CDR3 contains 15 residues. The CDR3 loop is CSAPLTSGTGDTQYF. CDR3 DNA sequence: TGCAGTGCTCCTCTGACTAGCGGGACAGGAGATACGCAGTATTTT.

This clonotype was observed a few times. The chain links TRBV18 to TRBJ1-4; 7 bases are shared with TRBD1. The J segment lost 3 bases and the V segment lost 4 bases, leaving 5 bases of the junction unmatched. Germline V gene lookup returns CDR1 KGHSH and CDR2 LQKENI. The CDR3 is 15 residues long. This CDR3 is CASSRPGTANEKLFF. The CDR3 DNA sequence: TGTGCCAGCTCACGCCCCGGGACAGCTAATGAAAAACTGTTTTTT.

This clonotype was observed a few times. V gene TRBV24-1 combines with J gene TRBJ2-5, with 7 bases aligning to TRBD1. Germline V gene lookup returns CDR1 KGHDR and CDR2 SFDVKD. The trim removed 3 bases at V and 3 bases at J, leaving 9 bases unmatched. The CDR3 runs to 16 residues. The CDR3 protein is CATSDAARGGEETQYF. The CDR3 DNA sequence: TGTGCCACCAGTGATGCCGCGAGAGGGGGCGAAGAGACCCAGTACTTC.

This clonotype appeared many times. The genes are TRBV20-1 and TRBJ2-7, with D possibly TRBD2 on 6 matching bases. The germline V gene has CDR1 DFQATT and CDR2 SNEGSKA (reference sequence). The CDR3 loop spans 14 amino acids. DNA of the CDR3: TGCAGCCCTGACCGCCCCGCGGGAACTTACGAGCAGTACTTC. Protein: CSPDRPAGTYEQYF.

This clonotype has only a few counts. CDR3 in amino acids: CASSLDHRGRGEAFF. The CDR3 DNA is TGTGCCAGCAGCTTAGACCACAGGGGGCGCGGTGAAGCTTTCTTT. The chain uses TRBV7-2 and TRBJ1-1, with 9 bases fitting TRBD1. Germline loops: CDR1 SGHTA, CDR2 FQGNSA. This CDR3 has 15 residues. V was pared by 1 base and J by 7 bases, with 7 bases of the junction left unmatched. Supplemented by reference TRBV7-2 and TRBJ1-1, the full variable domain reads GAGVSQSPSNKVTEKGKDVELRCDPISGHTALYWYRQSLGQGLEFLIYFQGNSAPDKSGLPSDRFSAERTGGSVSTLTIQRTQQEDSAVYLCASSLDHRGRGEAFFGQGTRLTVV.

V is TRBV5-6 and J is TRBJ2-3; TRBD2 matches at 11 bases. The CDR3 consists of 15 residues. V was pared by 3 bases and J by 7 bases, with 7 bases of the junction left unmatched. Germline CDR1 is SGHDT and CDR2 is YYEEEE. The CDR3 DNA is TGTGCCAGCAGCTCACCGGGACTAGCGGTAAATACGCAGTATTTT. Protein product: CASSSPGLAVNTQYF.

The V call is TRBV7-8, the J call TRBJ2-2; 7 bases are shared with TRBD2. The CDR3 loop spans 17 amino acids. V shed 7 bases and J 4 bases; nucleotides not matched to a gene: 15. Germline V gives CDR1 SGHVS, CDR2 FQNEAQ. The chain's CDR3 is CASTITRGGLRTGELFF. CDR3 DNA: TGTGCCAGCACTATTACGAGGGGAGGGTTGCGCACCGGGGAGCTGTTTTTT.

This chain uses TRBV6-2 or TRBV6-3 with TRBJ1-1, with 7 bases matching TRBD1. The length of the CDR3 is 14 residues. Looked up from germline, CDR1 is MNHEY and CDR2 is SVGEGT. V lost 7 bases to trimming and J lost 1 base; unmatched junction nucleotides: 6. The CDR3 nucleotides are TGTGCCAGCATCTCGGGACAGACGAACACTGAAGCTTTCTTT. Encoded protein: CASISGQTNTEAFF.